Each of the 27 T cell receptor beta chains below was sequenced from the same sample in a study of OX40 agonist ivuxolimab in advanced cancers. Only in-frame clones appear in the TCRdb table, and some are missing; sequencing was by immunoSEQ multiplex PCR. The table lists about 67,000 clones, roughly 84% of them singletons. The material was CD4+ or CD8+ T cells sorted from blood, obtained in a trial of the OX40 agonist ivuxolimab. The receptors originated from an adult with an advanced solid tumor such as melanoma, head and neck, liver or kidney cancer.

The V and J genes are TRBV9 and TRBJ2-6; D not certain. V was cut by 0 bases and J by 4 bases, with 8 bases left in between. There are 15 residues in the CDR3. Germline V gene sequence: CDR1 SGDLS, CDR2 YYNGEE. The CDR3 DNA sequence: TGTGCCAGCAGCGTAGCTGGGCAAGGGGCCAACGTCCTGACTTTC. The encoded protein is CASSVAGQGANVLTF. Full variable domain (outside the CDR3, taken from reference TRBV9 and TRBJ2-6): DSGVTQTPKHLITATGQRVTLRCSPRSGDLSVYWYQQSLDQGLQFLIQYYNGEERAKGNILERFSAQQFPDLHSELNLSSLELGDSALYFCASSVAGQGANVLTFGAGSRLTVL.

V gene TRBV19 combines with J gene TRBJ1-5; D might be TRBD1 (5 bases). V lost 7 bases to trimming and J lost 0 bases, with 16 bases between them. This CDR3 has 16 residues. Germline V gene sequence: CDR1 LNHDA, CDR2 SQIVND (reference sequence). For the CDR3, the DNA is TGTGCCAGTAACGTGGCGGGGCAATATAGCAATCAGCCCCAGCATTTT. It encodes CASNVAGQYSNQPQHF.

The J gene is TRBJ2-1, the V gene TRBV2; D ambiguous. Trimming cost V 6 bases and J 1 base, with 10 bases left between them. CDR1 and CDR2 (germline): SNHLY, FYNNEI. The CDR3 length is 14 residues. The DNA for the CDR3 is TGTGCCAGCAGCATCCTCGGGTCCTACAATGAGCAGTTCTTC. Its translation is CASSILGSYNEQFF.

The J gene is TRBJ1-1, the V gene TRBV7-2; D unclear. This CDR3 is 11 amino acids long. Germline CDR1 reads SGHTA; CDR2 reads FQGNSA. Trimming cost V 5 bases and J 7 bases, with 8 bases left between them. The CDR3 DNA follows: TGTGCCAGCAGCCGAGTTGGTGAAGCTTTCTTT. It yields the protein CASSRVGEAFF.

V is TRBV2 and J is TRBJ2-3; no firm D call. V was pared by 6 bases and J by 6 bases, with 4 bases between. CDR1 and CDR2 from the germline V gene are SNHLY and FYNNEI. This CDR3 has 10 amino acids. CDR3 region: CASRRDTQYF. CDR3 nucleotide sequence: TGTGCCAGCAGAAGGGATACGCAGTATTTT.

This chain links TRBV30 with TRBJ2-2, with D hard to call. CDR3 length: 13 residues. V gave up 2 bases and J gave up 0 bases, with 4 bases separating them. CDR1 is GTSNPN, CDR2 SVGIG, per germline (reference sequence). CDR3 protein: CAWSSPNTGELFF. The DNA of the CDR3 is TGTGCCTGGAGTTCGCCGAACACCGGGGAGCTGTTTTTT.

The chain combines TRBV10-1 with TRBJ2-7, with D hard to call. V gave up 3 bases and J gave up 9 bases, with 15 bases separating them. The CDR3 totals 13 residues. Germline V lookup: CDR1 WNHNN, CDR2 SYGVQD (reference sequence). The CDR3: CASSDVSRAGQYF. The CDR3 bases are TGCGCCAGCAGTGATGTCAGCCGGGCCGGGCAGTACTTC.

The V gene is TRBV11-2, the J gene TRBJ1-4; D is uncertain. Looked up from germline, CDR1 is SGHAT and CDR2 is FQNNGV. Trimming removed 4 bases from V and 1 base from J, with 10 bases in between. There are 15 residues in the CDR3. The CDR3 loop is CASSSSVLTNEKLFF. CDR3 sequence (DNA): TGTGCCAGCAGCTCCTCAGTCCTAACTAATGAAAAACTGTTTTTT.

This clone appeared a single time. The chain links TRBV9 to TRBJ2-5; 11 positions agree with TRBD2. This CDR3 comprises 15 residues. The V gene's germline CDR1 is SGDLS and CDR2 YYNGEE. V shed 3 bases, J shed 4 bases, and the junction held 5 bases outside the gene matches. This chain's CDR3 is CASSALAGGPETQYF. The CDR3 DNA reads TGTGCCAGCAGCGCTCTAGCGGGAGGACCAGAGACCCAGTACTTC.

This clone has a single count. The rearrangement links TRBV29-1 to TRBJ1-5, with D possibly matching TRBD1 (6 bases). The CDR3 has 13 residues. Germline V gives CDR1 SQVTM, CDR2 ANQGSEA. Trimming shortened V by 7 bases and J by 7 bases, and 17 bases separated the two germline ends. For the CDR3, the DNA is TGCAGCGCCGGAGCAGGGGTCGGACAGCCCCAGCATTTT. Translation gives CSAGAGVGQPQHF. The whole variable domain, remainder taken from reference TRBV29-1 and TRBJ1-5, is SAVISQKPSRDICQRGTSLTIQCQVDSQVTMMFWYRQQPGQSLTLIATANQGSEATYESGFVIDKFPISRPNLTFSTLTVSNMSPEDSSIYLCSAGAGVGQPQHFGDGTRLSIL.

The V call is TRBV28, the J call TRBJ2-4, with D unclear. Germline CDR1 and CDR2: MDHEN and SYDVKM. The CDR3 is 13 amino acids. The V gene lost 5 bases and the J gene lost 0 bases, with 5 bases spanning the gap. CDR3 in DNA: TGTGCCAGCAGTGGCGTAGCCAAAAACATTCAGTACTTC. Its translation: CASSGVAKNIQYF. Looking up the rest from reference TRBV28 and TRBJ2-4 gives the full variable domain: DVKVTQSSRYLVKRTGEKVFLECVQDMDHENMFWYRQDPGLGLRLIYFSYDVKMKEKGDIPEGYSVSREKKERFSLILESASTNQTSMYLCASSGVAKNIQYFGAGTRLSVL.

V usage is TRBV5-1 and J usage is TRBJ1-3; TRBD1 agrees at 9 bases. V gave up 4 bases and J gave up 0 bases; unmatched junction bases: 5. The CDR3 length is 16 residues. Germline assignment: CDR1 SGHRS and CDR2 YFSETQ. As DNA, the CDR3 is TGCGCCAGCAGCACCGGACAGGGGAACTCTGGAAACACCATATATTTT. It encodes CASSTGQGNSGNTIYF.

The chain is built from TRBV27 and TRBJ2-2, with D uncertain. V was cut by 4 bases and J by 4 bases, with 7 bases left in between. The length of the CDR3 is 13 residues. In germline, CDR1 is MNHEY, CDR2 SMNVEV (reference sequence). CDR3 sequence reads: CASSWRGTGELFF. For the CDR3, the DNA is TGTGCCAGCAGTTGGCGAGGCACCGGGGAGCTGTTTTTT.

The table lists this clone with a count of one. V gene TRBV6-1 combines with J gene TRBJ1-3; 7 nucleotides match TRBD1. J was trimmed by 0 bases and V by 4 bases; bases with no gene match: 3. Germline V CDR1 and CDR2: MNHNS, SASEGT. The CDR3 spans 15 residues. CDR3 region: CASSAGTDSGNTIYF. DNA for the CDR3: TGTGCCAGCAGTGCCGGGACAGACTCTGGAAACACCATATATTTT.

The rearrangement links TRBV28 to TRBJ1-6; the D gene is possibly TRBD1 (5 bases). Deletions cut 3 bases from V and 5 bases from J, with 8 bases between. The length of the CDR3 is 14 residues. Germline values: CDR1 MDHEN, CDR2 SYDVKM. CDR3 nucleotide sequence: TGTGCCAGCAGTTTGGCAGGGCATAATTCACCCCTCCACTTT. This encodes CASSLAGHNSPLHF. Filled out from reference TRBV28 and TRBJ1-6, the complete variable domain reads DVKVTQSSRYLVKRTGEKVFLECVQDMDHENMFWYRQDPGLGLRLIYFSYDVKMKEKGDIPEGYSVSREKKERFSLILESASTNQTSMYLCASSLAGHNSPLHFGNGTRLTVT.

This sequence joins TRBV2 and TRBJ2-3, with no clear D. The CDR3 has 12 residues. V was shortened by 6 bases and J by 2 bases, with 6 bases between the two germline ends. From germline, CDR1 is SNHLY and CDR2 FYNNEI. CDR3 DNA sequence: TGTGCCAGCAGCGGAATCACAGATACGCAGTATTTT. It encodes CASSGITDTQYF.

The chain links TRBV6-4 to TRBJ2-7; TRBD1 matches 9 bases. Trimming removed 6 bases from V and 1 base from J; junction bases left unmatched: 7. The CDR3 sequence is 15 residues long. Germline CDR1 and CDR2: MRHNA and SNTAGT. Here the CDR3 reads CASSDRTGESYEQYF. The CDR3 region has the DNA TGTGCCAGCAGCGACCGGACAGGGGAATCCTACGAGCAGTACTTC.

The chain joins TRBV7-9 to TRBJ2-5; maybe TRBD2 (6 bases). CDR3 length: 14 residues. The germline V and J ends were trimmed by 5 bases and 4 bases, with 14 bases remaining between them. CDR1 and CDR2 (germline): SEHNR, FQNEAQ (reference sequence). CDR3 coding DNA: TGTGCCAGCAGCCAAGGGCTGGGGGGAGAGACCCAGTACTTC. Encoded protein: CASSQGLGGETQYF.

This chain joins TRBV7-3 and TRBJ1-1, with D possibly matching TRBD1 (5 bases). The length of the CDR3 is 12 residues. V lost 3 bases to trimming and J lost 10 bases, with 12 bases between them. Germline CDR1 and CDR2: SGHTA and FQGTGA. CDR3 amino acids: CASSLGTGRAFF. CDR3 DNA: TGTGCCAGCAGCTTGGGGACGGGGCGAGCTTTCTTT.

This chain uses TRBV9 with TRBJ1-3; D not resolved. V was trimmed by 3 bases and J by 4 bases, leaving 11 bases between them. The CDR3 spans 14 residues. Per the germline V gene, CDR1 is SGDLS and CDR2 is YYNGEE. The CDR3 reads CASSAMMGGNTIYF. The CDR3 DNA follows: TGTGCCAGCAGCGCAATGATGGGGGGAAACACCATATATTTT.

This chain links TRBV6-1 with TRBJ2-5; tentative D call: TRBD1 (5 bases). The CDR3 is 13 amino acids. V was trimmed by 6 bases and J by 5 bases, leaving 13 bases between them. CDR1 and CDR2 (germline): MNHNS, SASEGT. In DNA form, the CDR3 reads TGTGCCAGCAGGGAACAGGTCGAGGAGACCCAGTACTTC. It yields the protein CASREQVEETQYF.

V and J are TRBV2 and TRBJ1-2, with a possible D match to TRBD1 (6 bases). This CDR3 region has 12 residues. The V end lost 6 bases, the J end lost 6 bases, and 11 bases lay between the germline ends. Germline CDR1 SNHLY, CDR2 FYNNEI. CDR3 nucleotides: TGTGCCAGCAGGGGGTCAGGGGATGGCTACACCTTC. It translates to CASRGSGDGYTF.

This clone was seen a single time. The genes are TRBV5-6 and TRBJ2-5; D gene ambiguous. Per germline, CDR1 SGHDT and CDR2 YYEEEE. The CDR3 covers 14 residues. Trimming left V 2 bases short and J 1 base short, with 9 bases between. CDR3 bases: TGTGCCAGCAGCTTTGCCAGTGGCCAAGAGACCCAGTACTTC. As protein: CASSFASGQETQYF.

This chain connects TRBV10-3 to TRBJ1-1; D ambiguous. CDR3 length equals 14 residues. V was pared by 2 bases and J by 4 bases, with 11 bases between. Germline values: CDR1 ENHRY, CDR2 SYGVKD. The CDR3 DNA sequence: TGTGCCATCAGTGAGGAACCGGGATCCACTGAAGCTTTCTTT. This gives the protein CAISEEPGSTEAFF.

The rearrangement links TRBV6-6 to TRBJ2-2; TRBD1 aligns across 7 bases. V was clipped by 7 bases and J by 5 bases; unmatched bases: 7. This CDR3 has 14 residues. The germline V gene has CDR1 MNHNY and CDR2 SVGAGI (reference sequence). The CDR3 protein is CASNLQGRTGELFF. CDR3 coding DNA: TGTGCCAGCAATCTACAGGGGAGAACCGGGGAGCTGTTTTTT.

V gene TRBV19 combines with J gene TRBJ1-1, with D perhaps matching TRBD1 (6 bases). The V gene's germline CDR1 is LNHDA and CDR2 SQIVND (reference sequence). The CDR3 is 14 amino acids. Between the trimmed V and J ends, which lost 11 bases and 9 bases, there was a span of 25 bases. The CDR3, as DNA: TGTGCCCCCTTCGGGAGACAGGCAGGTGGTAAAGCTTTCTTT. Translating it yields CAPFGRQAGGKAFF.

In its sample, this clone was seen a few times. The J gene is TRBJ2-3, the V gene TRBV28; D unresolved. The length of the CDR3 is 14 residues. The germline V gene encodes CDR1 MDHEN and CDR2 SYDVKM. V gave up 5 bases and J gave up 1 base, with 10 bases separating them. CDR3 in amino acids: CASSPQTGTDTQYF. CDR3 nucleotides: TGTGCCAGCAGTCCCCAGACCGGCACAGATACGCAGTATTTT.